The entry below gives a single TCR beta chain sequence along with its context. The data belong to a study of blood T cell repertoires in COVID-19. Study summary: PBMCs, B-cell-depleted T cells, or T cells provided the cDNA or gDNA that made up the material.

Participant age was about 18 to 89 years, and participants resided in about 25 US areas. In germline, CDR1 is SQVTM, CDR2 ANQGSEA. The CDR3 extends over 12 amino acids. V was clipped by 0 bases and J by 7 bases, with 6 bases between them. Repertoires were generated with immunoSEQ multiplex PCR, while TCRdb's copy carries only in-frame clones and drops some. The sample lists about 240,000 clones; 87% were seen once. The genes are TRBV29-1 and TRBJ1-4; no clear D. The sequenced sample consisted of PBMCs or T cells enriched from blood (not recorded which). This sequence was found in a woman aged 25 to 39 with acute COVID-19. The CDR3 DNA reads as TGCAGCGTTGAAGATCCCAGTGAAAAACTGTTTTTT. It is translated as CSVEDPSEKLFF.